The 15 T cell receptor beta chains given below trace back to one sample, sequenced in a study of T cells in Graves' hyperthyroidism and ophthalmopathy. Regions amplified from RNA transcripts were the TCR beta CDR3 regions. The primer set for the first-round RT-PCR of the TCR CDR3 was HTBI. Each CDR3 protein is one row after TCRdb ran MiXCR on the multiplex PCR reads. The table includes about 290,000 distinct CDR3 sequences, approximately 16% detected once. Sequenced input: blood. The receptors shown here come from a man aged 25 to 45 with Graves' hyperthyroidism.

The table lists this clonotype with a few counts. The CDR3 sequence is CASSYPLMGEQYF. The DNA for the CDR3 is TGTGCCAGCAGTTACCCCTTGATGGGCGAGCAGTACTTC. The gene calls are TRBV6-5 and TRBJ2-7; D gene unclear. V dropped 2 bases and J dropped 6 bases, with 11 bases sitting between them. The CDR3 runs to 13 residues. The germline V gene has CDR1 MNHEY and CDR2 SVGAGI.

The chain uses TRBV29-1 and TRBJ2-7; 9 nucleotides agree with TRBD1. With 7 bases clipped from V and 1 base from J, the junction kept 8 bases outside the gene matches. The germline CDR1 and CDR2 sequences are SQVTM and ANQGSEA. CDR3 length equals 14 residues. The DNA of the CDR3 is TGCAGCGCCTTAGGACAGGGGCCTTCCTACGAGCAGTACTTC. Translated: CSALGQGPSYEQYF.

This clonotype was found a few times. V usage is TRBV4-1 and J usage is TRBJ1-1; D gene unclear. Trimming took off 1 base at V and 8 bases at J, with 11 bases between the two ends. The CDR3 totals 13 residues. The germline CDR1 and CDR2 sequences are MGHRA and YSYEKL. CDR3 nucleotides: TGCGCCAGCAGCCAAGGTGAAGACCGAGAAGCTTTCTTT. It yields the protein CASSQGEDREAFF.

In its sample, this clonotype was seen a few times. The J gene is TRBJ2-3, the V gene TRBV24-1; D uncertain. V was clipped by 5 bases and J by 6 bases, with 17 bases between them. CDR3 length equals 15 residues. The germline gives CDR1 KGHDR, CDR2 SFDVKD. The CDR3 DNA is TGTGCCACCAGTGGTTACGGCACGGAGATGGATACGCAGTATTTT. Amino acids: CATSGYGTEMDTQYF.

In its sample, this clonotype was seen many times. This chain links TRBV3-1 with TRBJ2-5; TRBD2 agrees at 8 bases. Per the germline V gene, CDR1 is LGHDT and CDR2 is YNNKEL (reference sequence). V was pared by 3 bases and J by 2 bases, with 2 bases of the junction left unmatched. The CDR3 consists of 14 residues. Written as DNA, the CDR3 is TGTGCCAGCAGCCACGGGGGGGTGCAAGAGACCCAGTACTTC. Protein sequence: CASSHGGVQETQYF.

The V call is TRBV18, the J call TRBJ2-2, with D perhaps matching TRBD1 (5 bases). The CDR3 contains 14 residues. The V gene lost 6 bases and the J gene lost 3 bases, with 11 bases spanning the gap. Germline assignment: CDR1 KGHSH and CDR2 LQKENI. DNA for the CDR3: TGTGCCAGCTCCCCTGACAGATACACCGGGGAGCTGTTTTTT. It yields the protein CASSPDRYTGELFF.

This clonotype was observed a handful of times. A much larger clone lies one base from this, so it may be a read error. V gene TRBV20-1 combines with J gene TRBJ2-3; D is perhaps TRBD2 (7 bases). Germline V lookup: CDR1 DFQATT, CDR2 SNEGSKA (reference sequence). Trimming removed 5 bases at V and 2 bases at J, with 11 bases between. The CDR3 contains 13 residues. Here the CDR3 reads CSAGRGSTDTQYF. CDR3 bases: TGCAGTGCTGGGAGGGGGTCCACAGATACGCAGTATTTT.

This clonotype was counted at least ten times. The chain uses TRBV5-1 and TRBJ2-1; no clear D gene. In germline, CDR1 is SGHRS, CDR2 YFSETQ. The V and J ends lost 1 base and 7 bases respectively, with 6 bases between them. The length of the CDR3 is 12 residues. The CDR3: CASSLTANEQFF. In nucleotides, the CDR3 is TGCGCCAGCAGCTTGACGGCGAATGAGCAGTTCTTC. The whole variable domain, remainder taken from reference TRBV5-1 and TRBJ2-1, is KAGVTQTPRYLIKTRGQQVTLSCSPISGHRSVSWYQQTPGQGLQFLFEYFSETQRNKGNFPGRFSGRQFSNSRSEMNVSTLELGDSALYLCASSLTANEQFFGPGTRLTVL.

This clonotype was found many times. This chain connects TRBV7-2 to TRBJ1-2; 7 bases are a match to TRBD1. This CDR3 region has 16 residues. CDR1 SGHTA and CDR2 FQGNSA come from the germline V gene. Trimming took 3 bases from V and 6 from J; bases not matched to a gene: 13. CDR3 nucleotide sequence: TGTGCCAGCAGCTTGTTAGGGGGCGGCGGGAGGAATGGCTACACCTTC. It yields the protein CASSLLGGGGRNGYTF.

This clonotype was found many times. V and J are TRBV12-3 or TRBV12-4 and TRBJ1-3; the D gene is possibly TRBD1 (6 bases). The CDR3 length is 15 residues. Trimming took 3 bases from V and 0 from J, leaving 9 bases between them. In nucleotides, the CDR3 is TGTGCCAGCAGTTTGGGGGCCAACTCTGGAAACACCATATATTTT. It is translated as CASSLGANSGNTIYF.

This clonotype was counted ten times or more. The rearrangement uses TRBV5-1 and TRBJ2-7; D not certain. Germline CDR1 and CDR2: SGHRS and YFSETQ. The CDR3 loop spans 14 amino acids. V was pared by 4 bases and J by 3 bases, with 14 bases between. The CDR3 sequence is CASSPTAFDYEQYF. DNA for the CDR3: TGCGCCAGCAGCCCTACAGCTTTTGACTACGAGCAGTACTTC. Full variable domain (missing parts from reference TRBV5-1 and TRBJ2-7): KAGVTQTPRYLIKTRGQQVTLSCSPISGHRSVSWYQQTPGQGLQFLFEYFSETQRNKGNFPGRFSGRQFSNSRSEMNVSTLELGDSALYLCASSPTAFDYEQYFGPGTRLTVT.

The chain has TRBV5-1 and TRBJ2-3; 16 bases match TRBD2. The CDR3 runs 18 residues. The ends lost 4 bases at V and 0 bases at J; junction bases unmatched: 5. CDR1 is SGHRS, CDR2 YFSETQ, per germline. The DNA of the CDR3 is TGCGCCAGCAGCGGCGGGACTAGCGGGAGGGGGAGCACAGATACGCAGTATTTT. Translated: CASSGGTSGRGSTDTQYF.

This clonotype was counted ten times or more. CDR3 in amino acids: CASSPPQSGSGEQFF. DNA for the CDR3: TGTGCCAGCAGCCCACCCCAAAGCGGGAGTGGTGAGCAGTTCTTC. The chain links TRBV7-9 to TRBJ2-1; 8 bases match TRBD2. Germline V gene sequence: CDR1 SEHNR, CDR2 FQNEAQ (reference sequence). The junction had 12 bases not matched to a gene; V was cut back by 5 bases and J by 9 bases. The CDR3 has 15 residues.

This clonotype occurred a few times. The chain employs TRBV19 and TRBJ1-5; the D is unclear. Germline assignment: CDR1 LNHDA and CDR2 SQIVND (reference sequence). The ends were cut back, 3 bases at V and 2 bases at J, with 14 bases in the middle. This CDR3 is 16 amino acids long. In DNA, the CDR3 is TGTGCCAGTAGTATTATCGGGTCCGGGGGCAATCAGCCCCAGCATTTT. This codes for CASSIIGSGGNQPQHF.

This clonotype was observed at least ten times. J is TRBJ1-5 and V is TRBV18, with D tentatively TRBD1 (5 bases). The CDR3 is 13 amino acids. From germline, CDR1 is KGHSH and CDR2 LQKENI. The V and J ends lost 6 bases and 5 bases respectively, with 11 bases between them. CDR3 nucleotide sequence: TGTGCCAGCTCGTACGGGGGAGATCAGCCCCAGCATTTT. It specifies CASSYGGDQPQHF.